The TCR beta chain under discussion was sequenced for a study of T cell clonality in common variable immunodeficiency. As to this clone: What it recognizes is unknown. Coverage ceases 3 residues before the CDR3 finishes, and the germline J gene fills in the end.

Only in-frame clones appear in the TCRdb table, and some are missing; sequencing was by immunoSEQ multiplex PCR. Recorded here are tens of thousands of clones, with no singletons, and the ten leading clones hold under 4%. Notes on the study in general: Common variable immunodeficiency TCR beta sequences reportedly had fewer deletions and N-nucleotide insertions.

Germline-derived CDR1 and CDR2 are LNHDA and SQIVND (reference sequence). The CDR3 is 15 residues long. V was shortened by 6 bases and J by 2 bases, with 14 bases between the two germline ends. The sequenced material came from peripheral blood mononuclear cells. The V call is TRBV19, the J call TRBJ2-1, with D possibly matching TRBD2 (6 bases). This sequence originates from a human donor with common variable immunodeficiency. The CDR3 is CASSETSNTYNEQFF. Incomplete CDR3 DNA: TGTGCCAGTAGCGAGACTAGTAACACCTACAATGAG.